The rows below give T cell receptor beta chains drawn from one sample of a study of graft-versus-host responses after intestinal transplantation. The repertoire was sequenced with immunoSEQ multiplex PCR; TCRdb's copy has only in-frame clones and lacks some. The repertoire holds under 90,000 clones, with around 92% as singletons. The starting material was PBMCs, obtained 98 days after intestinal transplantation. The origin of the receptors is a human patient who received an intestinal transplant, so some T cells may come from the graft donor. The CDR3 runs from the conserved cysteine through the conserved F or W. The order of the fields is J gene, D gene, clone size, V gene, CDR3 DNA, CDR3 protein. D genes are given only for firm matches. Clone size is given for some rows only: seen once, a few or many times, or a class if the clone is expanded.

j_call: TRBJ2-4
d_call: NA
clone_size: once
v_call: TRBV2
cdr3_nt: TGTGCCAGCAGCGACCCTAACATAGCCAAAAACATTCAGTACTTC
cdr3_aa: CASSDPNIAKNIQYF

j_call: TRBJ1-4
d_call: NA
clone_size: NA
v_call: TRBV29-1
cdr3_nt: TGCAGCGTTGAATTGGGAGGTAGTAATGAAAAACTGTTTTTT
cdr3_aa: CSVELGGSNEKLFF

j_call: TRBJ2-7
d_call: NA
clone_size: NA
v_call: TRBV4-2
cdr3_nt: TGTGCCAGCAGCCAAGGAAAGGGCTCCTACGAGCAGTACTTC
cdr3_aa: CASSQGKGSYEQYF

j_call: TRBJ1-1
d_call: NA
clone_size: NA
v_call: TRBV27
cdr3_nt: TGTGCCAGCATCCCCTTGGGGGGAAACACTGAAGCTTTCTTT
cdr3_aa: CASIPLGGNTEAFF

j_call: TRBJ2-7
d_call: NA
clone_size: few
v_call: TRBV28
cdr3_nt: TGTGCCAGCAGTTCCCGGACAAATTGGGAGCAGTACTTC
cdr3_aa: CASSSRTNWEQYF

j_call: TRBJ2-3
d_call: TRBD2
clone_size: NA
v_call: TRBV7-6
cdr3_nt: TGTGCCAGCAGCTTAGGGACTAGCGGGAGCACAGATACGCAGTATTTT
cdr3_aa: CASSLGTSGSTDTQYF

j_call: TRBJ1-2
d_call: NA
clone_size: NA
v_call: TRBV7-9
cdr3_nt: TGTGCCAGCAGTACAGGGTTCTATGGCTACACCTTC
cdr3_aa: CASSTGFYGYTF

j_call: TRBJ2-2
d_call: NA
clone_size: NA
v_call: TRBV2
cdr3_nt: TGTGCCAGCAGTGTAACGGCCGTCGTCGGCGGGGAGCTGTTTTTT
cdr3_aa: CASSVTAVVGGELFF

j_call: TRBJ2-7
d_call: NA
clone_size: NA
v_call: TRBV6-1
cdr3_nt: TGTGCCAGCATTAACCAGCAGTACTTC
cdr3_aa: CASINQQYF

j_call: TRBJ2-5
d_call: NA
clone_size: NA
v_call: TRBV11-2
cdr3_nt: TGTGCCAGCAGCAGTCGGGACGTCCAAGAGACCCAGTACTTC
cdr3_aa: CASSSRDVQETQYF

j_call: TRBJ1-4
d_call: NA
clone_size: few
v_call: TRBV2
cdr3_nt: TGTGCCAGCACAAGGCAGGTTAATGAAAAACTGTTTTTT
cdr3_aa: CASTRQVNEKLFF

j_call: TRBJ2-7
d_call: TRBD2
clone_size: NA
v_call: TRBV6-5
cdr3_nt: TGTGCCAGCAGTTACCCGACTAGCGGGGGATTATACGAGCAGTACTTC
cdr3_aa: CASSYPTSGGLYEQYF

j_call: TRBJ2-1
d_call: TRBD2
clone_size: once
v_call: TRBV25-1
cdr3_nt: TGTGCCAGCTCACTAGCGGGAGATGTGGATGAGCAGTTCTTC
cdr3_aa: CASSLAGDVDEQFF

j_call: TRBJ2-3
d_call: NA
clone_size: NA
v_call: TRBV5-5
cdr3_nt: TGTGCCAGCAGCTTGGGAGCAGATACGCAGTATTTT
cdr3_aa: CASSLGADTQYF

j_call: TRBJ2-3
d_call: TRBD2
clone_size: NA
v_call: TRBV7-6
cdr3_nt: TGTGCCAGCAGGCAGGACGGCAGGGGACTAGGGGCAGATACGCAGTATTTT
cdr3_aa: CASRQDGRGLGADTQYF

j_call: TRBJ2-3
d_call: NA
clone_size: NA
v_call: TRBV2
cdr3_nt: TGTGCCAGCAGTGAAGACCTGCCCACAGATACGCAGTATTTT
cdr3_aa: CASSEDLPTDTQYF

j_call: TRBJ1-5
d_call: NA
clone_size: NA
v_call: TRBV4-3
cdr3_nt: TGCGCCAGCAGCCAAGCCGGACTGTGGGGTAATCAGCCCCAGCATTTT
cdr3_aa: CASSQAGLWGNQPQHF

j_call: TRBJ1-1
d_call: NA
clone_size: NA
v_call: TRBV7-3
cdr3_nt: TGTGCCAGCAGCTTAACAGGGGCAGGCACTGAAGCTTTCTTT
cdr3_aa: CASSLTGAGTEAFF

j_call: TRBJ2-5
d_call: NA
clone_size: NA
v_call: TRBV5-1
cdr3_nt: TGCGCCAGCAGCTTGCTACCGATCCAAGAGACCCAGTACTTC
cdr3_aa: CASSLLPIQETQYF

j_call: TRBJ2-7
d_call: TRBD2
clone_size: NA
v_call: TRBV11-2
cdr3_nt: TGTGCCAGCAGGACCCCGCGGGTCGGGGGGGCAGGATACGAGCAGTACTTC
cdr3_aa: CASRTPRVGGAGYEQYF

j_call: TRBJ1-5
d_call: NA
clone_size: NA
v_call: TRBV27
cdr3_nt: TGTGCCAGCAGTCCATTGGGAACAGGTATAGATCAGCCCCAGCATTTT
cdr3_aa: CASSPLGTGIDQPQHF

j_call: TRBJ2-7
d_call: TRBD2
clone_size: NA
v_call: TRBV7-2
cdr3_nt: TGTGCCAGCGGCTCGGGGAGCGGGAACTTCTACGAGCAGTACTTC
cdr3_aa: CASGSGSGNFYEQYF

j_call: TRBJ2-5
d_call: TRBD2
clone_size: NA
v_call: TRBV7-6
cdr3_nt: TGTGCCAGCAGCTCCCGGGCGGTAGCGGGGGCAATACAAGAGACCCAGTACTTC
cdr3_aa: CASSSRAVAGAIQETQYF

j_call: TRBJ2-7
d_call: NA
clone_size: once
v_call: TRBV18
cdr3_nt: TGTGCCAGCTCGTCGTCCGCGAGGGCGGACGAGCAGTACTTC
cdr3_aa: CASSSSARADEQYF

j_call: TRBJ1-3
d_call: TRBD1
clone_size: NA
v_call: TRBV23-1
cdr3_nt: TGCGCCAGCAGAGGACAGGGCGGGGTGTCTGGAAACACCATATATTTT
cdr3_aa: CASRGQGGVSGNTIYF

j_call: TRBJ1-3
d_call: NA
clone_size: NA
v_call: TRBV13
cdr3_nt: TGTGCCAGCAGCTTAGGCGGCGCGGGGGCTGTGGACACCATATATTTT
cdr3_aa: CASSLGGAGAVDTIYF

j_call: TRBJ2-3
d_call: TRBD2
clone_size: NA
v_call: TRBV2
cdr3_nt: TGTGCCAGCAGTGGACGACTAGCGGGATTAACTGATACGCAGTATTTT
cdr3_aa: CASSGRLAGLTDTQYF

j_call: TRBJ2-7
d_call: NA
clone_size: NA
v_call: TRBV11-2
cdr3_nt: TGTGCCAGCAGCCCGCCGGGGTTAATACTACTCGAGCAGTACTTC
cdr3_aa: CASSPPGLILLEQYF

j_call: TRBJ1-5
d_call: NA
clone_size: NA
v_call: TRBV14
cdr3_nt: TGTGCCAGCAGCCAAGTTCCAGATCAGCCCCAGCATTTT
cdr3_aa: CASSQVPDQPQHF

j_call: TRBJ2-7
d_call: TRBD2
clone_size: NA
v_call: TRBV27
cdr3_nt: TGTGCCAGCAGAGACCTAGCGGGGCACTACGAGCAGTACTTC
cdr3_aa: CASRDLAGHYEQYF

j_call: TRBJ2-3
d_call: NA
clone_size: NA
v_call: TRBV5-1
cdr3_nt: TGCGCCAGCAGCCGGGGGAATTTTGGCACAGATACGCAGTATTTT
cdr3_aa: CASSRGNFGTDTQYF

j_call: TRBJ1-5
d_call: NA
clone_size: NA
v_call: TRBV7-9
cdr3_nt: TGTGCCAGCAGCGTACAAAATCAGCCCCAGCATTTT
cdr3_aa: CASSVQNQPQHF

j_call: TRBJ1-1
d_call: NA
clone_size: NA
v_call: TRBV7-9
cdr3_nt: TGTGCCAGCAGCTTGCAGGTGAAGGAGTTTGAAGCTTTCTTT
cdr3_aa: CASSLQVKEFEAFF

j_call: TRBJ2-3
d_call: TRBD2
clone_size: NA
v_call: TRBV2
cdr3_nt: TGTGCCAGCAGGCCGGGACTAGAAACAGATACGCAGTATTTT
cdr3_aa: CASRPGLETDTQYF

j_call: TRBJ2-3
d_call: NA
clone_size: NA
v_call: TRBV11-3
cdr3_nt: TGTGCCAGCAGCCGAGGGGATACGCAGTATTTT
cdr3_aa: CASSRGDTQYF

j_call: TRBJ2-3
d_call: NA
clone_size: NA
v_call: TRBV5-4
cdr3_nt: TGTGCCAGCAGCTTTATTACTTGGCCTAGAGATACGCAGTATTTT
cdr3_aa: CASSFITWPRDTQYF

j_call: TRBJ2-5
d_call: TRBD2
clone_size: NA
v_call: TRBV6-1
cdr3_nt: TGTGCCAGCAGATCCGGGACTAGCGAAGAGACCCAGTACTTC
cdr3_aa: CASRSGTSEETQYF

j_call: TRBJ2-7
d_call: NA
clone_size: NA
v_call: TRBV7-3
cdr3_nt: TGTGCCAGCAGCCCCTACAGGGAATCGCGGGAGCAGTACTTC
cdr3_aa: CASSPYRESREQYF

j_call: TRBJ2-2
d_call: TRBD2
clone_size: NA
v_call: TRBV6-1
cdr3_nt: TGTGCCAGCGGGCCCGCGGGGGTCTCCAGCGGGGAGCTGTTTTTT
cdr3_aa: CASGPAGVSSGELFF

j_call: TRBJ2-7
d_call: NA
clone_size: NA
v_call: TRBV5-4
cdr3_nt: TGTGCCAGCAGCTTGAACGTCCGTGCAGTAGGGGAGCAGTACTTC
cdr3_aa: CASSLNVRAVGEQYF

j_call: TRBJ2-5
d_call: TRBD2
clone_size: NA
v_call: TRBV19
cdr3_nt: TGTGCCAGTAGTATAGGAACTAGCGGGAGGAAAGAGACCCAGTACTTC
cdr3_aa: CASSIGTSGRKETQYF

j_call: TRBJ2-7
d_call: NA
clone_size: NA
v_call: TRBV6-5
cdr3_nt: TGTGCCAGTCATGAGTATCTGTCCTACGAGCAGTACTTC
cdr3_aa: CASHEYLSYEQYF

j_call: TRBJ2-7
d_call: TRBD1
clone_size: NA
v_call: TRBV5-6
cdr3_nt: TGTGCCAGCAGCTTGGGACAGGGGTACAACGAGCAGTACTTC
cdr3_aa: CASSLGQGYNEQYF

j_call: TRBJ2-7
d_call: NA
clone_size: NA
v_call: TRBV7-2
cdr3_nt: TGTGCCAGCAGCCTCTACTACGAGCAGTACTTC
cdr3_aa: CASSLYYEQYF

j_call: TRBJ1-2
d_call: TRBD1
clone_size: NA
v_call: TRBV7-9
cdr3_nt: TGTGCCAGCAGCTGGGGACAGAACTATGGCTACACCTTC
cdr3_aa: CASSWGQNYGYTF

j_call: TRBJ2-5
d_call: TRBD2
clone_size: NA
v_call: TRBV2
cdr3_nt: TGTGCCACCGAAATCGGACTAGCGGAGACCCAGTACTTC
cdr3_aa: CATEIGLAETQYF

j_call: TRBJ2-7
d_call: NA
clone_size: NA
v_call: TRBV30
cdr3_nt: TGTGCCTGGACCCTTATCGGGGGCGAGGGATCATACGAGCAGTACTTC
cdr3_aa: CAWTLIGGEGSYEQYF

j_call: TRBJ2-3
d_call: NA
clone_size: NA
v_call: TRBV5-1
cdr3_nt: TGCGCCAGCAGCTCTGGGGACTCCCGAGAGGATACGCAGTATTTT
cdr3_aa: CASSSGDSREDTQYF

j_call: TRBJ2-2
d_call: NA
clone_size: NA
v_call: TRBV4-1
cdr3_nt: TGCGCCAGCAGCTTCCCACTGGTTCCGGCGAACACCGGGGAGCTGTTTTTT
cdr3_aa: CASSFPLVPANTGELFF

j_call: TRBJ1-2
d_call: NA
clone_size: NA
v_call: TRBV28
cdr3_nt: TGTGCCAGCAGTTCTTCAAACTATGGCTACACCTTC
cdr3_aa: CASSSSNYGYTF

j_call: TRBJ2-5
d_call: NA
clone_size: once
v_call: TRBV29-1
cdr3_nt: TGCAGCGTTGAAGAGGAAAGGACATATAGGAGTTTCGAGACCCAGTACTTC
cdr3_aa: CSVEEERTYRSFETQYF

j_call: TRBJ2-6
d_call: NA
clone_size: NA
v_call: TRBV29-1
cdr3_nt: TGCAGCGTTGAAGGGCCCGCCGACTCTGGGGCCAACGTCCTGACTTTC
cdr3_aa: CSVEGPADSGANVLTF

j_call: TRBJ2-7
d_call: NA
clone_size: once
v_call: TRBV19
cdr3_nt: TGTGCCAGTAGTATAGGCTACCGGGCCTACGAGCAGTACTTC
cdr3_aa: CASSIGYRAYEQYF

j_call: TRBJ2-5
d_call: TRBD2
clone_size: NA
v_call: TRBV5-1
cdr3_nt: TGCGCCAGCAGGTTTCGGGCGGGGGGGCAAGAGACCCAGTACTTC
cdr3_aa: CASRFRAGGQETQYF